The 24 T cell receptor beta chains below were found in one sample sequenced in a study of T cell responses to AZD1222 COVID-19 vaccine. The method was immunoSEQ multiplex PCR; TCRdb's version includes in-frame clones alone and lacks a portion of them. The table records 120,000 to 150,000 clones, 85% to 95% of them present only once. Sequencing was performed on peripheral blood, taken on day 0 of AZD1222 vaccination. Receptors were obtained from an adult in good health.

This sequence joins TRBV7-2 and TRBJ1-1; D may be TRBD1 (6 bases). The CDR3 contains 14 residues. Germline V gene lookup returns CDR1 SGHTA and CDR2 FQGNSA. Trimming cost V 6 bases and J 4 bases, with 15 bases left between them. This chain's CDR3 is CASSLDSRGTEAFF. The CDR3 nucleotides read TGTGCCAGCAGTCTTGACAGCAGGGGCACTGAAGCTTTCTTT.

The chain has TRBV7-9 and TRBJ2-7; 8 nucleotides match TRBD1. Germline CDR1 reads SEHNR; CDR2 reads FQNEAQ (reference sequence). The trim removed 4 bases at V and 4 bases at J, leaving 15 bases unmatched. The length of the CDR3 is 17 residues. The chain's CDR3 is CASSSLTGTGSGYEQYF. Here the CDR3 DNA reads TGTGCCAGCAGCTCATTGACCGGGACAGGAAGTGGGTACGAGCAGTACTTC.

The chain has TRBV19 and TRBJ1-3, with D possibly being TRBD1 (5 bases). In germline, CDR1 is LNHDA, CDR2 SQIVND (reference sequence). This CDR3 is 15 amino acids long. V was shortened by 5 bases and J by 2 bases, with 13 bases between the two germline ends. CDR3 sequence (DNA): TGTGCCAGTAGTCTCGCCGGGGGAACTGGAAACACCATATATTTT. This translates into CASSLAGGTGNTIYF. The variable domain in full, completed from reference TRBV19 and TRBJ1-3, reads DGGITQSPKYLFRKEGQNVTLSCEQNLNHDAMYWYRQDPGQGLRLIYYSQIVNDFQKGDIAEGYSVSREKKESFPLTVTSAQKNPTAFYLCASSLAGGTGNTIYFGEGSWLTVV.

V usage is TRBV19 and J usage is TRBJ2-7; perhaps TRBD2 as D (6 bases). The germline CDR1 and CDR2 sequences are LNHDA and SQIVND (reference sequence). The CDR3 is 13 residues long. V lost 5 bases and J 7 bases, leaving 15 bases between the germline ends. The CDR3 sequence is CASSPSRGREQYF. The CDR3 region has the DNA TGTGCCAGTAGTCCCTCACGGGGGAGGGAGCAGTACTTC.

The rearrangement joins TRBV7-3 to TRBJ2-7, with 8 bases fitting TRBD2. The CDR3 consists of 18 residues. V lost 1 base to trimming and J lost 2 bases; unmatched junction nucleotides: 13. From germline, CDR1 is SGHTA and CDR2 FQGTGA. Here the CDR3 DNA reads TGTGCCAGCAGCTTAAGGATTCCGGGACTAGTTTGGGCCTACGAGCAGTACTTC. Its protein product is CASSLRIPGLVWAYEQYF. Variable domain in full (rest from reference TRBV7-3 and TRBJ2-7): GAGVSQTPSNKVTEKGKYVELRCDPISGHTALYWYRQSLGQGPEFLIYFQGTGAADDSGLPNDRFFAVRPEGSVSTLKIQRTERGDSAVYLCASSLRIPGLVWAYEQYFGPGTRLTVT.

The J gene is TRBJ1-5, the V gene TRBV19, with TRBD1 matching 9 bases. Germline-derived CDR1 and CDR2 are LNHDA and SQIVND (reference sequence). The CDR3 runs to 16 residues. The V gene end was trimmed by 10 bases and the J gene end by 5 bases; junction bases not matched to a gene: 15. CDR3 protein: CATRRRGQGVDQPQHF. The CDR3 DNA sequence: TGTGCCACCCGACGAAGGGGACAGGGCGTCGATCAGCCCCAGCATTTT.

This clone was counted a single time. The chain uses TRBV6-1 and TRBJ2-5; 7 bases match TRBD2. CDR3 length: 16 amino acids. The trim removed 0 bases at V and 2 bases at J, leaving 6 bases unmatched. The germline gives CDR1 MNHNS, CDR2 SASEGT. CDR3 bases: TGTGCCAGCAGTGAAGCAGTGGGAGGGCCACAAGAGACCCAGTACTTC. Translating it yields CASSEAVGGPQETQYF.

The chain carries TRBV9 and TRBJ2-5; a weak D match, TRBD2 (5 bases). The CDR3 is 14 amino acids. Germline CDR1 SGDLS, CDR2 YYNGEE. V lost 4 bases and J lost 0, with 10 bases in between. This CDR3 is CASSPHGNQETQYF. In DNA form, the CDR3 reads TGTGCCAGCAGCCCCCACGGGAACCAAGAGACCCAGTACTTC.

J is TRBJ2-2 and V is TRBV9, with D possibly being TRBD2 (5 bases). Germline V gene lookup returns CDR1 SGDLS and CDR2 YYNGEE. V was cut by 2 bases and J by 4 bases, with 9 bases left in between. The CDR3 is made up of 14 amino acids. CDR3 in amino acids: CASSVQRSTGELFF. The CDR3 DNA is TGTGCCAGCAGCGTTCAGCGGAGCACCGGGGAGCTGTTTTTT.

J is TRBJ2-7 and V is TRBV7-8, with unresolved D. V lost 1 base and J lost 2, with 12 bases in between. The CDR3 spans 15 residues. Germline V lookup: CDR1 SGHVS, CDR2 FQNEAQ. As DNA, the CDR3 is TGTGCCAGCAGCTTAGGGGATGCGACCACCTACGAGCAGTACTTC. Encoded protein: CASSLGDATTYEQYF.

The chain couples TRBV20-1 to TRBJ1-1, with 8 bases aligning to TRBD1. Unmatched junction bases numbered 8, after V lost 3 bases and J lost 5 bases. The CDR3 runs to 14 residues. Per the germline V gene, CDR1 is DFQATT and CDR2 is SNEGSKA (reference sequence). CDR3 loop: CSASRTGRGTEAFF. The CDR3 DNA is TGCAGTGCTAGTCGGACAGGGAGGGGGACTGAAGCTTTCTTT.

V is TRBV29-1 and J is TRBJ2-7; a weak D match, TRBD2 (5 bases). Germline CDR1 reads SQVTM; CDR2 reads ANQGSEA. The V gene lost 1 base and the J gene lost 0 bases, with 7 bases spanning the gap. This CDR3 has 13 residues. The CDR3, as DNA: TGCAGCGTTGAAGGACGGGGCTCCTACGAGCAGTACTTC. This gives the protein CSVEGRGSYEQYF.

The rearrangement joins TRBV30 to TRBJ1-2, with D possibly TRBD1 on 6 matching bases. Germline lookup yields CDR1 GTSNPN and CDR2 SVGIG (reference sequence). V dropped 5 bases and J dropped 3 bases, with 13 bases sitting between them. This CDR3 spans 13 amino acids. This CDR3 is CAWEQGSYYGYTF. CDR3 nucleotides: TGTGCCTGGGAACAGGGTAGTTACTATGGCTACACCTTC.

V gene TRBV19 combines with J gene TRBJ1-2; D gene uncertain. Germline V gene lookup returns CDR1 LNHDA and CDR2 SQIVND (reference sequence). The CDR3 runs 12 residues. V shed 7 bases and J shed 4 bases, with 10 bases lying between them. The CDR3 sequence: CASNGVGYGYTF. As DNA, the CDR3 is TGTGCCAGTAACGGGGTCGGCTATGGCTACACCTTC. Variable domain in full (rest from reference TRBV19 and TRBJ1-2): DGGITQSPKYLFRKEGQNVTLSCEQNLNHDAMYWYRQDPGQGLRLIYYSQIVNDFQKGDIAEGYSVSREKKESFPLTVTSAQKNPTAFYLCASNGVGYGYTFGSGTRLTVV.

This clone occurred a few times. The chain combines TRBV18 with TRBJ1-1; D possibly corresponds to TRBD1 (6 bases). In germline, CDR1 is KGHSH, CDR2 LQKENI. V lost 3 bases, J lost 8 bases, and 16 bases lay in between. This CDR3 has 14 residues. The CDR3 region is CASSPRGGDHEAFF. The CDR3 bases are TGTGCCAGCTCACCTAGGGGGGGGGATCACGAAGCTTTCTTT.

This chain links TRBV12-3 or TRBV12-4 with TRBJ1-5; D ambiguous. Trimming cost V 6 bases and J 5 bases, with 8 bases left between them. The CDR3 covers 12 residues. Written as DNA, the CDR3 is TGTGCCAGCAGCCTAGTTTATCAGCCCCAGCATTTT. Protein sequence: CASSLVYQPQHF.

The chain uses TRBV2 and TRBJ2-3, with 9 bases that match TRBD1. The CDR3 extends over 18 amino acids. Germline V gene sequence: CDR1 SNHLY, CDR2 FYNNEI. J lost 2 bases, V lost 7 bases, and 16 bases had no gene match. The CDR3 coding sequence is TGTGCCAGCAACCCGTCGACGGGACAGGGACACAACACAGATACGCAGTATTTT. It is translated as CASNPSTGQGHNTDTQYF.

The CDR3 bases are TGTGCCAGCCATTCGGACCGCTCTGGAAACACCATATATTTT. Protein sequence: CASHSDRSGNTIYF. The chain has TRBV19 and TRBJ1-3; no reliable D call. Per the germline V gene, CDR1 is LNHDA and CDR2 is SQIVND (reference sequence). Trimming pared 9 bases from V and 0 bases from J, leaving 12 bases between. CDR3 length equals 14 residues.

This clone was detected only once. For the CDR3, the DNA is TGTGCCAGCAGGCCTAGCGGGGGGTTGCTGGGCGAGCAGTACTTC. Translated, it gives CASRPSGGLLGEQYF. The V call is TRBV6-2 or TRBV6-3, the J call TRBJ2-7; 11 bases fit TRBD2. The germline V gene has CDR1 MNHEY and CDR2 SVGEGT. The trim removed 6 bases at V and 6 bases at J, leaving 10 bases unmatched. There are 15 residues in the CDR3.

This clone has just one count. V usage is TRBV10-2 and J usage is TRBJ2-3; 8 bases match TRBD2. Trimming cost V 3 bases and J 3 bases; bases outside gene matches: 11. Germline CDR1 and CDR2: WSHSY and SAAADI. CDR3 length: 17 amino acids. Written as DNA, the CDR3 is TGCGCCAGCAGTGAAATTCCAGCGGGAGCACTGACAGATACGCAGTATTTT. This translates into CASSEIPAGALTDTQYF.

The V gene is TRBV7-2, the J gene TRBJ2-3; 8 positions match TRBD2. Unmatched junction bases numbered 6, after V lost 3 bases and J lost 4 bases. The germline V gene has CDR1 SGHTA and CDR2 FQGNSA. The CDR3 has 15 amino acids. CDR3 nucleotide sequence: TGTGCCAGCAGCTTTCGGGGGGGGCCGGCAGATACGCAGTATTTT. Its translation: CASSFRGGPADTQYF. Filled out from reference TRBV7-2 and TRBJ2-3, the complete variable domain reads GAGVSQSPSNKVTEKGKDVELRCDPISGHTALYWYRQSLGQGLEFLIYFQGNSAPDKSGLPSDRFSAERTGGSVSTLTIQRTQQEDSAVYLCASSFRGGPADTQYFGPGTRLTVL.

DNA for the CDR3: TGTGCCATCAGTGATTTTTTAGACAATGAGCAGTTCTTC. Its translation is CAISDFLDNEQFF. This chain uses TRBV10-3 with TRBJ2-1, with unresolved D. V was cut by 3 bases and J by 5 bases, with 8 bases left in between. In germline, CDR1 is ENHRY, CDR2 SYGVKD. The CDR3 is 13 residues long.

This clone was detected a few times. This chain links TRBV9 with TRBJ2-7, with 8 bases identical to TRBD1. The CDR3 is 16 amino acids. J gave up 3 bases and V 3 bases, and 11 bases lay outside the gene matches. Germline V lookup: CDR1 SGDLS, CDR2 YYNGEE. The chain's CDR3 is CASSEGQGFGVYEQYF. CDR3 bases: TGTGCCAGCAGCGAAGGACAGGGCTTCGGGGTCTACGAGCAGTACTTC.

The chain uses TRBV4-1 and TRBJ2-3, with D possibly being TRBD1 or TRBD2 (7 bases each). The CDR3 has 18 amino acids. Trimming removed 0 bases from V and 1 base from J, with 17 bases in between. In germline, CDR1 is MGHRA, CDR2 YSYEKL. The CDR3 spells CASSQEMFGRGRTDTQYF. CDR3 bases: TGCGCCAGCAGCCAAGAAATGTTTGGGAGGGGGCGCACAGATACGCAGTATTTT.